This T cell receptor (beta chain) was identified in a study of CD8 T cells in ankylosing spondylitis. The study's findings and limits: From matched ankylosing spondylitis synovial fluid, disease-linked clones were reportedly recovered at significantly enriched levels. With a CD8+ phenotype, disease-linked clones were relatively rare in peripheral blood. Certain motif variants had earlier appeared in reactive arthritis synovial fluid and blood.

Quantitative 5'-RACE with molecular barcodes was used to make the TCR beta libraries. TCRdb used MiXCR to reprocess the 5' RACE reads, holding one entry per CDR3 protein. Of about 44,000 distinct CDR3 sequences listed, approximately 10% are singletons. The V and J ends lost 0 bases and 15 bases respectively, with 10 bases between them. This CDR3 spans 11 amino acids. Germline-derived CDR1 and CDR2 are SGHRS and YFSETQ. In its sample, this clonotype was seen many times. Its antigen remains unidentified. What was sequenced was blood, either unsorted or a sorted T cell fraction (not recorded which). The chain is built from TRBV5-1 and TRBJ2-1, with TRBD2 as a possible D gene (5 bases). This receptor was taken from a male donor with ankylosing spondylitis or in good health (not recorded which). The CDR3 nucleotides are TGCGCCAGCAGCTTGGTCGGGGAACGGTTCTTC. Amino acid sequence: CASSLVGERFF.